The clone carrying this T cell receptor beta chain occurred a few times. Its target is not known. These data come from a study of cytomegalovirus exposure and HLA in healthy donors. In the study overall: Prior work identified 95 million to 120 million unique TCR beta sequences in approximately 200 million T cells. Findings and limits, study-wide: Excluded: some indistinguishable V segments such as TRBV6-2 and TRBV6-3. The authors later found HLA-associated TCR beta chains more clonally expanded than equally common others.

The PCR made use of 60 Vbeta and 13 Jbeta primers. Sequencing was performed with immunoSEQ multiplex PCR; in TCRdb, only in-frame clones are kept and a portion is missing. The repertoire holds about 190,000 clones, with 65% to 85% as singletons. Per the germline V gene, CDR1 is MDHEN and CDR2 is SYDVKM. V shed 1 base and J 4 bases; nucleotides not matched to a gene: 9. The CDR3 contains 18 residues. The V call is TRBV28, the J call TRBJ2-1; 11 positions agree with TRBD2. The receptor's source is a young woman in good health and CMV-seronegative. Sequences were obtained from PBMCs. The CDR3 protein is CASSLFGASGGPYNEQFF. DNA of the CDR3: TGTGCCAGCAGTTTATTCGGGGCTAGCGGGGGGCCTTACAATGAGCAGTTCTTC.